This T cell receptor beta chain emerged from a study of metastatic and nonmetastatic thyroid tumors. For the study at large: Repertoires of blood and of tissue (tumor or nodule) from malignant and benign thyroid patients were compared. Study findings and constraints: Reported TCR beta diversity, measured in blood and tumor, was significantly higher for malignant thyroid tumors than for benign nodules.

This clone showed up just a few times. Its target is unknown. Looked up from germline, CDR1 is LNHDA and CDR2 is SQIVND (reference sequence). The CDR3 has 15 amino acids. The V end was cut by 2 bases, the J end by 6 bases, with 14 bases between. Thyroid surgery had not been preceded by any treatment in any patient. Study processing details: Across clinicopathological groups, CDR3 differences served as the basis for building a distant-metastasis classifier for papillary thyroid cancer. With MiXCR, TCRdb reprocessed the PCR reads. The V and J calls and clone size come from TCRdb's table, not from the authors' own analysis. The sample carries 25,000 to 30,000 clones, about a quarter recorded once.

This chain uses TRBV19 with TRBJ1-5; D remains unclear. The sequence came from a female donor with papillary thyroid cancer or a benign thyroid nodule (not recorded which). Some clones in this sample may be carry-over from other donors' samples. Material for sequencing was blood. The CDR3 loop is CASSINWEGRQPQHF. CDR3 DNA: TGTGCCAGTAGTATAAATTGGGAGGGCCGTCAGCCCCAGCATTTT.